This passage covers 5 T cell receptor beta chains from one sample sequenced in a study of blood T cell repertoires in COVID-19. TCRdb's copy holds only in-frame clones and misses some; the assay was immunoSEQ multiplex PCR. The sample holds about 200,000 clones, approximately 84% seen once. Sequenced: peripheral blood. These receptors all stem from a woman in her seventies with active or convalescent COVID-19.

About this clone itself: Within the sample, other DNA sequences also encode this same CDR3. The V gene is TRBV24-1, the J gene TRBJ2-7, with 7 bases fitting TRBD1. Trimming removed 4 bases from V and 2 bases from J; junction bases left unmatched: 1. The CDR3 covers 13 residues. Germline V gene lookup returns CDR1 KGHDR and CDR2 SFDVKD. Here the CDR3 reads CATSETGTYEQYF. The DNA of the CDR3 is TGTGCCACCAGTGAGACAGGGACCTACGAGCAGTACTTC.

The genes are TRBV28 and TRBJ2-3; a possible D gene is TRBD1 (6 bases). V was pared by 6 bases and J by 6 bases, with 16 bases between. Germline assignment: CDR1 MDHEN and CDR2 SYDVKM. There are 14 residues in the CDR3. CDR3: CASSLTPRGDTQYF. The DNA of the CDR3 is TGTGCCAGCAGCCTTACGCCAAGGGGGGATACGCAGTATTTT.

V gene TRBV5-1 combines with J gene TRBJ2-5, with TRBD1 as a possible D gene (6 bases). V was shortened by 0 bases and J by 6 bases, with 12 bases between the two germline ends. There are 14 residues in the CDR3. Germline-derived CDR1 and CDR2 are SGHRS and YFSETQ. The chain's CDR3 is CASSLDTGPQTQYF. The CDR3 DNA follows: TGCGCCAGCAGCTTGGATACAGGGCCCCAGACCCAGTACTTC. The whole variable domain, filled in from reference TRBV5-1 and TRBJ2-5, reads KAGVTQTPRYLIKTRGQQVTLSCSPISGHRSVSWYQQTPGQGLQFLFEYFSETQRNKGNFPGRFSGRQFSNSRSEMNVSTLELGDSALYLCASSLDTGPQTQYFGPGTRLLVL.

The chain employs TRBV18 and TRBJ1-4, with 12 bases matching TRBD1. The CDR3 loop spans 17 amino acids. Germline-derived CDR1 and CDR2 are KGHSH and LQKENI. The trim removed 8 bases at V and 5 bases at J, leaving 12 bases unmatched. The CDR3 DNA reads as TGTGCCAGCACTCCGGGACAGGGGGCGATCGGCAATGAAAAACTGTTTTTT. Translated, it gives CASTPGQGAIGNEKLFF.

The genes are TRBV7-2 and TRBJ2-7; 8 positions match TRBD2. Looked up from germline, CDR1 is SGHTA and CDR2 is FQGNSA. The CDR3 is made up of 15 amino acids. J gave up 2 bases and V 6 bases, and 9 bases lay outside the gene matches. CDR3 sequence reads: CASSIELAAPYEQYF. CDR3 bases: TGTGCCAGCAGTATAGAACTAGCGGCCCCCTACGAGCAGTACTTC.